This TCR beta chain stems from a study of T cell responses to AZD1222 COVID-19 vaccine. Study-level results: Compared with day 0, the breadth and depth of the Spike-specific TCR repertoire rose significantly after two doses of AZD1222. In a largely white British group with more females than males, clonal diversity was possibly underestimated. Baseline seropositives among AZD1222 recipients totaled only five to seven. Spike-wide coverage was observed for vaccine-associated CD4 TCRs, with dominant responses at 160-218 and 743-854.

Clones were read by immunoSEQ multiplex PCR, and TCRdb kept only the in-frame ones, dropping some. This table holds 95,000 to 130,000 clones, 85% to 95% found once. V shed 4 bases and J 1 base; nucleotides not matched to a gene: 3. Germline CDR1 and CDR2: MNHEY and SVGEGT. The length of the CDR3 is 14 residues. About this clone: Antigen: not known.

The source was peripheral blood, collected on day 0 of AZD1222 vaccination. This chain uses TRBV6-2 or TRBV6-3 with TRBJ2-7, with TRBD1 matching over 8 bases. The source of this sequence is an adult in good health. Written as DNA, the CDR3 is TGTGCCAGCAGTTCGTACAGGGGGTCCTACGAGCAGTACTTC. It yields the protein CASSSYRGSYEQYF.